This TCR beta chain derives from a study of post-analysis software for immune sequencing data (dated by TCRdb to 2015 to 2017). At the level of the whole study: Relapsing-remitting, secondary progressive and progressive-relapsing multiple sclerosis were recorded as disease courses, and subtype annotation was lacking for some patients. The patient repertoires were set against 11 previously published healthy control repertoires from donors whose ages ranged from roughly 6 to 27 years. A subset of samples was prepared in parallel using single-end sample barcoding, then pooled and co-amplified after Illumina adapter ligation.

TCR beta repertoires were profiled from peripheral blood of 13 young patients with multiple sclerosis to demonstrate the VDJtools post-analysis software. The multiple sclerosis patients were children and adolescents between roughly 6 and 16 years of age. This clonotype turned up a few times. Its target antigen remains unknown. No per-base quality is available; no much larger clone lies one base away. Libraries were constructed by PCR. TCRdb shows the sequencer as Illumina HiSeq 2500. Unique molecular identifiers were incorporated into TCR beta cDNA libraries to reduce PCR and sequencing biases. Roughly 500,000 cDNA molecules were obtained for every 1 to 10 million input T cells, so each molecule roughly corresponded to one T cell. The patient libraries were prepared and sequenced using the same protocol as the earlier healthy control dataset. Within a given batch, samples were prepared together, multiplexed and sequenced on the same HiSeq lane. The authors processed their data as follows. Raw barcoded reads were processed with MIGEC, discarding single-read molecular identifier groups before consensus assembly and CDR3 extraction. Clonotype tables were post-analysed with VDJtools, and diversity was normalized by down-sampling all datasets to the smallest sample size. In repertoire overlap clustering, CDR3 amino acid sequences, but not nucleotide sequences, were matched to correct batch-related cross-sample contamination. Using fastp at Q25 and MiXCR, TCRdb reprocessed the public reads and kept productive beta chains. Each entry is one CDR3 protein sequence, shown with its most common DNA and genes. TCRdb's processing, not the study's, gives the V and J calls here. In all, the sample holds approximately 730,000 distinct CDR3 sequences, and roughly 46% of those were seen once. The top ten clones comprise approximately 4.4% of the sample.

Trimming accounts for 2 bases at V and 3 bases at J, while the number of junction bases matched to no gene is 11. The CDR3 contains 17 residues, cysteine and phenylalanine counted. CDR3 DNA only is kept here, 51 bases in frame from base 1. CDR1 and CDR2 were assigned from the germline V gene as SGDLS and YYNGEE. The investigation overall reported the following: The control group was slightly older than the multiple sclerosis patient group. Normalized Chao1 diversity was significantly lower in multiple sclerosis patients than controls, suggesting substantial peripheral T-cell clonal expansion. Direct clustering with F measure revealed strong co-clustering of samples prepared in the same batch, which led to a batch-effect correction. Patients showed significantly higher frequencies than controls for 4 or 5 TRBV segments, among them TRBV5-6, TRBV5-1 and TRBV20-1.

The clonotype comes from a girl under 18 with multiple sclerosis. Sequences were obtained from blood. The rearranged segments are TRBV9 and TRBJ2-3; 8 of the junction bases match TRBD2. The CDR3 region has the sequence CASSVRAAGVLTDTQYF. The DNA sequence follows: TGTGCCAGCAGCGTTAGGGCAGCGGGAGTACTGACAGATACGCAGTATTTT. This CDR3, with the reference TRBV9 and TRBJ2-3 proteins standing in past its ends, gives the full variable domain DSGVTQTPKHLITATGQRVTLRCSPRSGDLSVYWYQQSLDQGLQFLIQYYNGEERAKGNILERFSAQQFPDLHSELNLSSLELGDSALYFCASSVRAAGVLTDTQYFGPGTRLTVL.